This TCR beta chain was found in a study of neurological immune-mediated disorders. Study-wide results and limits: There was no clinical or MRI feature that showed an association with the multiple sclerosis repertoire cluster.

There are many counts of this clonotype. Its antigen is as yet unknown. Germline V gene data show CDR1 as SGHRS and CDR2 as YFSETQ. The CDR3 totals 16 residues. V was cut by 1 base and J by 0 bases, with 11 bases left in between. 5'RACE employing 10-nucleotide random UMIs yielded the cDNA. Sequencing runs each generated in excess of 170 million TCR-beta sequences derived from 15-18 subjects. In TCRdb, the 5' RACE reads were re-called with MiXCR into one record per CDR3 protein. The sample includes 45,000 to 50,000 distinct CDR3 sequences, around 2.9% of them seen just once. Input material: PBMCs. This clonotype was obtained from a woman aged 50 to 65 with multiple sclerosis. The chain joins TRBV5-1 to TRBJ2-1; TRBD2 might be the D (5 bases). The CDR3 DNA sequence: TGCGCCAGCAGCTTGCCCCGGGATCCCTCCTACAATGAGCAGTTCTTC. Translating gives CASSLPRDPSYNEQFF.